The TCR beta chain described here comes from a study of T cell responses to AZD1222 COVID-19 vaccine. General study points: Targeting of unmutated variant regions was reportedly seen in nearly half of spike-specific TCRs. Only 5 or 6 people who got AZD1222 tested seropositive at baseline. An increase in Spike-specific TCR breadth and depth was observed after two AZD1222 doses.

About this clone itself: The antigen remains undetermined.

Trimming shortened V by 5 bases and J by 0 bases, and 11 bases separated the two germline ends. The CDR3 spans 14 residues. Germline CDR1 is MDHEN and CDR2 is SYDVKM. Repertoires were generated with immunoSEQ multiplex PCR, while TCRdb's copy carries only in-frame clones and drops some. The sample contains 90,000 to 120,000 clones, approximately 90% of which appear only once. The sample here was peripheral blood, taken 28 days after the second AZD1222 dose. The genes are TRBV28 and TRBJ2-7, with D uncertain. The TCR comes from an adult who received the AZD1222 COVID-19 vaccine. DNA of the CDR3: TGTGCCAGCAGTGCCTCCATGAGCTCCTACGAGCAGTACTTC. It encodes CASSASMSSYEQYF. The full variable domain, rest sourced from reference TRBV28 and TRBJ2-7, is DVKVTQSSRYLVKRTGEKVFLECVQDMDHENMFWYRQDPGLGLRLIYFSYDVKMKEKGDIPEGYSVSREKKERFSLILESASTNQTSMYLCASSASMSSYEQYFGPGTRLTVT.